This T cell receptor (beta chain) was sequenced during a study of blood T cell repertoires in COVID-19. Across the whole study: Samples representing acute and convalescent COVID-19 were sourced from the United States, Italy and Spain. Sources were T cells, B-cell-depleted T cells, or PBMCs; the material itself was cDNA or gDNA.

Original data processing: Amplifying reference gene primers gave estimates of nucleated cell counts. Only in-frame clones appear in the TCRdb table, and some are missing; sequencing was by immunoSEQ multiplex PCR. That table furnishes V, J and clone size, whereas the DNA furnished D and trimming. The sample records about 90,000 clones, approximately 80% being singletons. Germline-derived CDR1 and CDR2 are LNHDA and SQIVND (reference sequence). Trimming left V 3 bases short and J 6 bases short, with 14 bases between. The CDR3 has 14 amino acids. The chain is built from TRBV19 and TRBJ1-1; the D is unclear. The specimen sequenced was peripheral blood. This clonotype was obtained from a human donor in a cohort sampled during active COVID-19. In nucleotides, the CDR3 is TGTGCCAGTAGTATCGGACGGCGGGGTCCTGAAGCTTTCTTT. This encodes CASSIGRRGPEAFF. Supplemented by reference TRBV19 and TRBJ1-1, the full variable domain reads DGGITQSPKYLFRKEGQNVTLSCEQNLNHDAMYWYRQDPGQGLRLIYYSQIVNDFQKGDIAEGYSVSREKKESFPLTVTSAQKNPTAFYLCASSIGRRGPEAFFGQGTRLTVV.